These 22 T cell receptor beta chains share one sample of origin, sequenced in a study of blood T cell repertoires in COVID-19. The protocol was immunoSEQ multiplex PCR, while the TCRdb copy is restricted to in-frame clones and leaves out a portion. The sample holds roughly 280,000 clones; approximately 86% are singletons and the top ten take over 1.5%. Material for sequencing was peripheral blood. The receptors derive from a young man with active or convalescent COVID-19.

V and J are TRBV7-9 and TRBJ2-1; the match to TRBD1 covers 9 bases. The CDR3 consists of 15 residues. The V gene's germline CDR1 is SEHNR and CDR2 FQNEAQ (reference sequence). The junction had 5 bases not matched to a gene; V was cut back by 5 bases and J by 3 bases. The chain's CDR3 is CASSDRQGDYNEQFF. CDR3 coding DNA: TGTGCCAGCAGCGACCGACAGGGGGACTACAATGAGCAGTTCTTC.

The V and J genes are TRBV2 and TRBJ2-5; D may be TRBD2 (5 bases). Germline V CDR1 and CDR2: SNHLY, FYNNEI. The CDR3 consists of 15 residues. V dropped 10 bases and J dropped 1 base, with 19 bases sitting between them. The CDR3, as DNA: TGTGCCACCCAAGAAGGCCGGGGAATCCAAGAGACCCAGTACTTC. Protein sequence: CATQEGRGIQETQYF.

The sample holds a few counts of this clone. V usage is TRBV9 and J usage is TRBJ2-3; 9 nucleotides agree with TRBD1. This CDR3 is built from 15 residues. Germline-derived CDR1 and CDR2 are SGDLS and YYNGEE. J lost 4 bases, V lost 0 bases, and 3 bases had no gene match. As DNA, the CDR3 is TGTGCCAGCAGCGTAGTGGGACAGGGACCAGATACGCAGTATTTT. It codes for CASSVVGQGPDTQYF.

This rearrangement joins TRBV27 to TRBJ1-4, with TRBD1 identical over 9 bases. CDR1 is MNHEY, CDR2 SMNVEV, per germline (reference sequence). There are 15 residues in the CDR3. The V segment lost 4 bases and the J segment 4 bases; nucleotides outside the gene matches: 4. CDR3 DNA: TGTGCCAGCAGTTCATGGACAGGGGATAATGAAAAACTGTTTTTT. Encoded protein: CASSSWTGDNEKLFF.

This chain connects TRBV2 to TRBJ1-1, with D possibly being TRBD1 (6 bases). V was cut by 6 bases and J by 0 bases, with 11 bases left in between. Germline V gives CDR1 SNHLY, CDR2 FYNNEI. This CDR3 contains 14 residues. CDR3 nucleotide sequence: TGTGCCAGCAGCCCTACAGGGATGAACACTGAAGCTTTCTTT. Encoded protein: CASSPTGMNTEAFF.

The rearrangement uses TRBV7-3 and TRBJ1-3, with D perhaps matching TRBD1 (6 bases). Germline CDR1 is SGHTA and CDR2 is FQGTGA. The V and J ends lost 4 bases and 0 bases respectively, with 7 bases between them. There are 14 residues in the CDR3. The CDR3 is CASSSTGSGNTIYF. CDR3 in DNA: TGTGCCAGCAGCTCGACAGGCTCTGGAAACACCATATATTTT.

This clone was found once. The rearrangement uses TRBV11-3 and TRBJ2-3; D ambiguous. This CDR3 region has 15 residues. V shed 1 base and J shed 2 bases, with 10 bases lying between them. The germline CDR1 and CDR2 sequences are SGHNT and YENEEA. CDR3 coding DNA: TGTGCCAGCAGCTTAGTTGCAGGTACCACAGATACGCAGTATTTT. Its translation is CASSLVAGTTDTQYF.

This chain joins TRBV9 and TRBJ2-2; 9 bases align to TRBD1. Germline V gene lookup returns CDR1 SGDLS and CDR2 YYNGEE. The CDR3 is 16 residues long. V lost 3 bases, J lost 4 bases, and 7 bases stayed unmatched. CDR3 in DNA: TGTGCCAGCAGCGCCACAGGACAGGGGACCACCGGGGAGCTGTTTTTT. Translating gives CASSATGQGTTGELFF.

The rearrangement joins TRBV19 to TRBJ1-4; 11 bases fit TRBD1. V was pared by 3 bases and J by 6 bases, with 3 bases of the junction left unmatched. The CDR3 is 15 residues long. Germline CDR1 reads LNHDA; CDR2 reads SQIVND (reference sequence). The CDR3 sequence: CASSIPGQGDEKLFF. CDR3 bases: TGTGCCAGTAGTATTCCGGGACAGGGGGATGAAAAACTGTTTTTT. The whole variable domain, filled in from reference TRBV19 and TRBJ1-4, reads DGGITQSPKYLFRKEGQNVTLSCEQNLNHDAMYWYRQDPGQGLRLIYYSQIVNDFQKGDIAEGYSVSREKKESFPLTVTSAQKNPTAFYLCASSIPGQGDEKLFFGSGTQLSVL.

The chain uses TRBV6-2 or TRBV6-3 and TRBJ1-1, with D unclear. This CDR3 spans 13 amino acids. Trimming removed 2 bases at V and 1 base at J, with 5 bases between. From germline, CDR1 is MNHEY and CDR2 SVGEGT. The CDR3 DNA is TGTGCCAGCAGTTACGGCGGGAACACTGAAGCTTTCTTT. This encodes CASSYGGNTEAFF.

The V and J genes are TRBV6-1 and TRBJ1-3; the D is unclear. The CDR3 is 14 residues long. Per the germline V gene, CDR1 is MNHNS and CDR2 is SASEGT. The V and J ends lost 1 base and 4 bases respectively, with 8 bases between them. In nucleotides, the CDR3 is TGTGCCAGCAGTGAAGTCACAGAAGGAAACACCATATATTTT. Translation: CASSEVTEGNTIYF.

In this sample, this clone turned up a few times. The rearrangement uses TRBV6-6 and TRBJ1-1; weak D call: TRBD1 (5 bases). CDR1 is MNHNY, CDR2 SVGAGI, per germline (reference sequence). The CDR3 spans 14 residues. Trimming took off 2 bases at V and 3 bases at J, with 10 bases between the two ends. CDR3 sequence (DNA): TGTGCCAGCAGTTACCCGGGGGAGGACACTGAAGCTTTCTTT. Translating it yields CASSYPGEDTEAFF.

The chain couples TRBV12-3 or TRBV12-4 to TRBJ2-5, with 9 nucleotides matching TRBD1. This CDR3 spans 13 amino acids. Trimming removed 6 bases from V and 7 bases from J; junction bases left unmatched: 6. The CDR3 bases are TGTGCCAGCAGGGGACAGGGAGTGGGGACCCAGTACTTC. Translated, it gives CASRGQGVGTQYF.

The genes are TRBV10-3 and TRBJ2-1; TRBD2 aligns across 9 bases. CDR1 is ENHRY, CDR2 SYGVKD, per germline. The junction had 6 bases not matched to a gene; V was cut back by 8 bases and J by 4 bases. The CDR3 has 14 amino acids. The CDR3 DNA sequence: TGTGCCATCCAAGCGGGGGGCCCATACAATGAGCAGTTCTTC. Translating it yields CAIQAGGPYNEQFF.

V is TRBV18 and J is TRBJ2-4; 9 positions agree with TRBD2. Unmatched junction bases numbered 3, after V lost 2 bases and J lost 4 bases. Germline values: CDR1 KGHSH, CDR2 LQKENI. This CDR3 spans 15 amino acids. As DNA, the CDR3 is TGTGCCAGCTCACCAAGGGGACTAGCAAAAAACATTCAGTACTTC. Its translation is CASSPRGLAKNIQYF.

The CDR3 here is CASSLGLAGSTDTQYF. The CDR3 coding sequence is TGTGCCAGCAGCTTAGGTCTAGCGGGGTCCACAGATACGCAGTATTTT. The chain combines TRBV11-3 with TRBJ2-3; 9 bases match TRBD2. The CDR3 consists of 16 residues. Losses at the gene ends were 1 base for V and 2 bases for J; bases not matched to a gene: 4. Germline values: CDR1 SGHNT, CDR2 YENEEA.

V and J are TRBV30 and TRBJ2-1; D is perhaps TRBD1 (6 bases). V lost 0 bases and J lost 9, with 6 bases in between. CDR3 length: 11 amino acids. Germline V gene lookup returns CDR1 GTSNPN and CDR2 SVGIG (reference sequence). The CDR3 nucleotides are TGTGCCTGGAGTGTGGGGGCTGAGCAGTTCTTC. It specifies CAWSVGAEQFF.

The J gene is TRBJ1-1, the V gene TRBV18; D possibly corresponds to TRBD1 (5 bases). Germline CDR1 reads KGHSH; CDR2 reads LQKENI. The CDR3 is 13 residues long. Deletions cut 7 bases from V and 1 base from J, with 10 bases between. The CDR3 loop reads CASWGETNTEAFF. The CDR3 region has the DNA TGTGCCAGCTGGGGCGAGACGAACACTGAAGCTTTCTTT.

The rearrangement links TRBV19 to TRBJ1-1; D unresolved. Germline V CDR1 and CDR2: LNHDA, SQIVND (reference sequence). This CDR3 comprises 14 residues. V lost 1 base and J lost 5, with 11 bases in between. CDR3 sequence (DNA): TGTGCCAGTAGTATAGTCGCAGGCTCGACTGAAGCTTTCTTT. Its protein is CASSIVAGSTEAFF.

V gene TRBV10-3 combines with J gene TRBJ1-5; D gene unclear. The CDR3 extends over 13 amino acids. The V end lost 3 bases, the J end lost 5 bases, and 8 bases lay between the germline ends. Germline CDR1 reads ENHRY; CDR2 reads SYGVKD. The chain's CDR3 is CAISDREYQPQHF. Here the CDR3 DNA reads TGTGCCATCAGTGATCGGGAGTATCAGCCCCAGCATTTT.

The V and J genes are TRBV11-3 and TRBJ1-6; TRBD1 matches 7 bases. Trimming took 4 bases from V and 8 from J; bases not matched to a gene: 2. The CDR3 is made up of 13 amino acids. Germline loops: CDR1 SGHNT, CDR2 YENEEA. CDR3 residues: CASSSDRDSPLHF. CDR3 sequence (DNA): TGTGCCAGCAGCTCCGACAGGGATTCACCCCTCCACTTT.

This clone was seen only once. The chain links TRBV5-4 to TRBJ1-2, with a tentative D call TRBD1 (5 bases). The CDR3 runs 14 residues. V was cut by 2 bases and J by 7 bases, with 15 bases left in between. Germline V gives CDR1 SGHNT, CDR2 YYREEE (reference sequence). The CDR3 protein is CASSFLGGNGGYTF. The CDR3, as DNA: TGTGCCAGCAGCTTTCTGGGGGGTAATGGTGGCTACACCTTC.